Below, one T cell receptor beta chain is given with its context. This record belongs to a study of blood T cell repertoires in COVID-19. Study overall: The study drew acute and convalescent COVID-19 samples from the United States, Italy and Spain.

Using immunoSEQ multiplex PCR, the repertoire was profiled, and TCRdb retains in-frame clones only, with some absent. The data hold approximately 250,000 clones, with 70% to 85% observed a single time. Enrollees, 18 to 89 years old, lived in 24 US areas. All recovered Cohort 3 donors got two negative PCRs, got clearance, or saw symptom resolution. This TCR derives from a man between 40 and 49 years old who had recovered from COVID-19. The specimen was PBMCs or T cells enriched from blood (not recorded which).

The CDR3 loop reads CASSPGLAGGLGETQYF. CDR3 nucleotides: TGCGCCAGCAGCCCGGGACTAGCGGGGGGGTTGGGAGAGACCCAGTACTTC. The chain is built from TRBV5-1 and TRBJ2-5; 16 bases match TRBD2. J lost 4 bases, V lost 4 bases, and 7 bases had no gene match. The CDR3 totals 17 residues. Germline CDR1 and CDR2: SGHRS and YFSETQ.